This T cell receptor (beta chain) was captured by sequencing in a study of blood T cell repertoires in COVID-19. At the level of the study: The United States, Italy and Spain supplied acute and convalescent COVID-19 samples. Sources were T cells, B-cell-depleted T cells, or PBMCs; the material itself was cDNA or gDNA.

Original methodology: For nucleated cells, counts were estimated from reference gene primer amplification. Repertoires were generated with immunoSEQ multiplex PCR, while TCRdb's copy carries only in-frame clones and drops some. That table is the source of V, J and clone size, and D and trimming were worked out from the DNA. The table has approximately 70,000 clones, 70% to 80% seen once; the top ten hold 26%. The CDR3 runs 15 residues. Trimming stripped 3 bases from V and 4 bases from J, with 12 bases between. Germline CDR1 is SNHLY and CDR2 is FYNNEI. Sequenced sample: peripheral blood. The sequence was collected from a man aged 60-69 years with active or convalescent COVID-19. This chain uses TRBV2 with TRBJ2-2, with D unclear. In nucleotides, the CDR3 is TGTGCCAGCAGTGACTCCAGGTTTGGCACCGGGGAGCTGTTTTTT. It is translated as CASSDSRFGTGELFF.